The 16 T cell receptor beta chains presented below share a single source sample, sequenced in a study of cytomegalovirus exposure and HLA in healthy donors. TCRdb's copy holds only in-frame clones and misses some; the assay was immunoSEQ multiplex PCR. The sample yields approximately 62,000 clones, just over 90% seen once. Sequencing input: PBMCs. All receptors come from a woman aged 18-29 years in good health and CMV-seronegative.

The chain joins TRBV7-9 to TRBJ1-1, with D maybe TRBD1 (6 bases). The length of the CDR3 is 15 residues. Germline V gene data show CDR1 as SEHNR and CDR2 as FQNEAQ (reference sequence). The ends were cut back, 5 bases at V and 5 bases at J, with 18 bases in the middle. The CDR3: CASSGPIRGSTEAFF. The CDR3 DNA reads TGTGCCAGCAGCGGCCCGATAAGGGGGTCAACTGAAGCTTTCTTT.

This chain connects TRBV7-2 to TRBJ2-7; TRBD1 aligns across 9 bases. After removal of 3 bases from V and 3 bases from J, the junction contained 12 bases not matched to a gene. The CDR3 totals 17 residues. In germline, CDR1 is SGHTA, CDR2 FQGNSA. The CDR3 region is CASSFSGRTGQGYEQYF. CDR3 in DNA: TGTGCCAGCAGCTTTTCGGGTAGGACGGGACAGGGCTACGAGCAGTACTTC.

The chain joins TRBV28 to TRBJ1-2; 9 bases fit TRBD1. This CDR3 has 13 residues. V was pared by 11 bases and J by 4 bases, with 8 bases of the junction left unmatched. The germline CDR1 and CDR2 sequences are MDHEN and SYDVKM. The CDR3 is CAGNRGRGYGYTF. Written as DNA, the CDR3 is TGTGCCGGAAACAGGGGGCGCGGCTATGGCTACACCTTC.

The V gene is TRBV28, the J gene TRBJ1-1, with D tentatively TRBD1 (5 bases). Germline V gene lookup returns CDR1 MDHEN and CDR2 SYDVKM. V was shortened by 6 bases and J by 0 bases, with 14 bases between the two germline ends. The CDR3 is 15 residues long. CDR3 amino acids: CASRRAGGVNTEAFF. For the CDR3, the DNA is TGTGCCAGCAGGCGGGCGGGAGGGGTGAACACTGAAGCTTTCTTT.

The chain uses TRBV7-8 and TRBJ2-7; 16 bases agree with TRBD2. Germline loops: CDR1 SGHVS, CDR2 FQNEAQ. After removal of 5 bases from V and 5 bases from J, the junction contained 6 bases not matched to a gene. The CDR3 is 16 amino acids. CDR3 region: CASSPPGLAGGHEQYF. In DNA, the CDR3 is TGTGCCAGCAGCCCGCCGGGACTAGCGGGAGGGCACGAGCAGTACTTC.

In this sample, this clone turned up once. This chain uses TRBV9 with TRBJ1-4; D may be TRBD1 (6 bases). Germline lookup yields CDR1 SGDLS and CDR2 YYNGEE. The CDR3 covers 14 residues. Deletions cut 2 bases from V and 6 bases from J, with 11 bases between. DNA of the CDR3: TGTGCCAGCAGCGTCCGGGGGGCCGATGAAAAACTGTTTTTT. Protein sequence: CASSVRGADEKLFF.

CDR3 coding DNA: TGTGCCAGCGGGTACGGACAGGGAACTGAAAAACTGTTTTTT. Translation: CASGYGQGTEKLFF. The chain joins TRBV27 to TRBJ1-4; 8 bases are shared with TRBD1. Per germline, CDR1 MNHEY and CDR2 SMNVEV (reference sequence). The CDR3 runs 14 residues. With V trimmed by 8 bases and J by 7 bases, 9 bases remained unmatched.

The chain couples TRBV5-1 to TRBJ2-1; D possibly corresponds to TRBD2 (5 bases). This CDR3 spans 15 amino acids. The germline CDR1 and CDR2 sequences are SGHRS and YFSETQ. Between the trimmed V and J ends, which lost 0 bases and 0 bases, there was a span of 7 bases. As DNA, the CDR3 is TGCGCCAGCAGCTTGGGTGGGAGCTCCTACAATGAGCAGTTCTTC. Its translation: CASSLGGSSYNEQFF. Complete variable domain (other parts from reference TRBV5-1 and TRBJ2-1): KAGVTQTPRYLIKTRGQQVTLSCSPISGHRSVSWYQQTPGQGLQFLFEYFSETQRNKGNFPGRFSGRQFSNSRSEMNVSTLELGDSALYLCASSLGGSSYNEQFFGPGTRLTVL.

J is TRBJ2-1 and V is TRBV6-1; the D is unclear. Germline assignment: CDR1 MNHNS and CDR2 SASEGT. There are 14 residues in the CDR3. Trimming cost V 1 base and J 3 bases, with 7 bases left between them. CDR3 residues: CASSEVLRYNEQFF. In DNA, the CDR3 is TGTGCCAGCAGTGAAGTTCTCCGCTACAATGAGCAGTTCTTC.

The chain carries TRBV14 and TRBJ1-2, with D tentatively TRBD1 (6 bases). V was clipped by 3 bases and J by 4 bases, with 15 bases between them. This CDR3 comprises 15 residues. The germline V gene encodes CDR1 SGHDN and CDR2 FVKESK. CDR3 DNA: TGTGCCAGCAGCCACAACAGGGATGACGGCTATGGCTACACCTTC. Amino acids: CASSHNRDDGYGYTF.

This chain connects TRBV29-1 to TRBJ2-1; D is possibly TRBD2 (6 bases). The CDR3 consists of 10 residues. V lost 8 bases to trimming and J lost 6 bases, with 8 bases between them. The germline V gene encodes CDR1 SQVTM and CDR2 ANQGSEA. CDR3 DNA sequence: TGCAGCTTGGGGGGCAATGAGCAGTTCTTC. Encoded protein: CSLGGNEQFF.

The chain combines TRBV28 with TRBJ2-7; 8 bases are a match to TRBD2. Germline assignment: CDR1 MDHEN and CDR2 SYDVKM. Losses at the gene ends were 5 bases for V and 6 bases for J; bases not matched to a gene: 6. The CDR3 has 13 amino acids. The CDR3 DNA is TGTGCCAGCAGTCCCCTCGGGGGGGGCGAGCAGTACTTC. Translated: CASSPLGGGEQYF. The whole variable domain, remainder taken from reference TRBV28 and TRBJ2-7, is DVKVTQSSRYLVKRTGEKVFLECVQDMDHENMFWYRQDPGLGLRLIYFSYDVKMKEKGDIPEGYSVSREKKERFSLILESASTNQTSMYLCASSPLGGGEQYFGPGTRLTVT.

This sequence joins TRBV6-1 and TRBJ1-2; TRBD1 aligns across 11 bases. CDR1 and CDR2 (germline): MNHNS, SASEGT. The CDR3 is made up of 15 amino acids. Trimming removed 3 bases from V and 4 bases from J; junction bases left unmatched: 4. The CDR3 protein is CASSDGTGGSYGYTF. CDR3 DNA sequence: TGTGCCAGCAGTGACGGGACAGGGGGTTCCTATGGCTACACCTTC.

The chain combines TRBV28 with TRBJ2-2; 7 bases map to TRBD1. This CDR3 is 15 amino acids long. CDR1 is MDHEN, CDR2 SYDVKM, per germline. The V gene end was trimmed by 8 bases and the J gene end by 4 bases; junction bases not matched to a gene: 10. The DNA of the CDR3 is TGTGCCAGCTTCGAGAGGGGGCTTGGCACCGGGGAGCTGTTTTTT. It codes for CASFERGLGTGELFF.

This chain connects TRBV4-1 to TRBJ2-1; TRBD2 agrees at 12 bases. V lost 1 base, J lost 6 bases, and 7 bases stayed unmatched. Germline assignment: CDR1 MGHRA and CDR2 YSYEKL. The CDR3 consists of 17 residues. The CDR3 region is CASSQGGELAGGNEQFF. CDR3 DNA sequence: TGCGCCAGCAGCCAAGGGGGAGAACTAGCGGGGGGCAATGAGCAGTTCTTC.

The chain has TRBV5-1 and TRBJ1-1; no firm D call. V was shortened by 3 bases and J by 3 bases, with 12 bases between the two germline ends. Germline CDR1 and CDR2: SGHRS and YFSETQ. The CDR3 has 14 residues. The chain's CDR3 is CASSSEAADTEAFF. CDR3 DNA: TGCGCCAGCAGCTCGGAGGCGGCAGACACTGAAGCTTTCTTT.